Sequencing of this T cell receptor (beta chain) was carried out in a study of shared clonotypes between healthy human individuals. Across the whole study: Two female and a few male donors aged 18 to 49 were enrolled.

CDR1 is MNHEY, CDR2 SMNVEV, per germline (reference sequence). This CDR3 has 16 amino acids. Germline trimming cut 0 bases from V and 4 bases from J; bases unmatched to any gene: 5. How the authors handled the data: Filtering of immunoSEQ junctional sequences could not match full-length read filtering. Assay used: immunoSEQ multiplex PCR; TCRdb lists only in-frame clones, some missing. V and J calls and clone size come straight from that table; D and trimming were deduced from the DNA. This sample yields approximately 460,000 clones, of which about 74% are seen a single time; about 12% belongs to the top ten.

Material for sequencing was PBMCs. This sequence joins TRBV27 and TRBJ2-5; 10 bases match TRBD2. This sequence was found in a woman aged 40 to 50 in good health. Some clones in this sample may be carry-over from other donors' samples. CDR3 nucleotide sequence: TGTGCCAGCAGTTTATCTAGCGGGAGGTTCCGAGAGACCCAGTACTTC. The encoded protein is CASSLSSGRFRETQYF.